A single sample gave rise to the 26 T cell receptor beta chains below, sequenced in a study of shared clonotypes between healthy human individuals. Sequencing was performed with immunoSEQ multiplex PCR; in TCRdb, only in-frame clones are kept and a portion is missing. In the table there are approximately 1.5 million clones, nearly 99% of which are singletons. The sequenced material came from naive CD4+ T cells sorted from blood. Specified subset: CD45RA+ positively selected. Every receptor here comes from a man aged 25 to 40 in good health.

This clone has only one observation. The genes are TRBV19 and TRBJ2-3, with 9 bases that match TRBD2. Germline values: CDR1 LNHDA, CDR2 SQIVND (reference sequence). Trimming at V came to 3 bases and at J to 1 base, leaving 8 bases not matched to a gene. The CDR3 length is 17 residues. As DNA, the CDR3 is TGTGCCAGTAGTATCCCTAGCGGGATCTCTGGCACAGATACGCAGTATTTT. The encoded protein is CASSIPSGISGTDTQYF. The full variable domain, completed using reference TRBV19 and TRBJ2-3, is DGGITQSPKYLFRKEGQNVTLSCEQNLNHDAMYWYRQDPGQGLRLIYYSQIVNDFQKGDIAEGYSVSREKKESFPLTVTSAQKNPTAFYLCASSIPSGISGTDTQYFGPGTRLTVL.

In this sample, this clone turned up once. The rearrangement uses TRBV4-1 and TRBJ2-2; 7 bases are shared with TRBD1. CDR1 MGHRA and CDR2 YSYEKL come from the germline V gene. V shed 3 bases and J 3 bases; nucleotides not matched to a gene: 1. The CDR3 has 14 residues. The CDR3 DNA reads as TGCGCCAGCAGCCAGGGACAGTACACCGGGGAGCTGTTTTTT. It specifies CASSQGQYTGELFF.

In regard to this clone: Different DNA sequences within this sample yield the same CDR3. The J gene is TRBJ1-5, the V gene TRBV6-5; perhaps TRBD1 as D (6 bases). The CDR3 is 13 residues long. Between the trimmed V and J ends, which lost 6 bases and 1 base, there was a span of 7 bases. CDR1 and CDR2 from the germline V gene are MNHEY and SVGAGI. The CDR3 coding sequence is TGTGCCAGCAGGACAGGCAGCAATCAGCCCCAGCATTTT. This gives the protein CASRTGSNQPQHF.

This chain connects TRBV11-2 to TRBJ1-1, with no clear D. The CDR3 sequence is 14 residues long. Looked up from germline, CDR1 is SGHAT and CDR2 is FQNNGV. V lost 3 bases to trimming and J lost 11 bases, with 19 bases between them. CDR3 protein: CASSFNPRSPQAFF. The CDR3 DNA follows: TGTGCCAGCAGCTTTAATCCCAGGAGCCCCCAGGCTTTCTTT.

CDR3 sequence: CASSVGVLAGSNEQFF. CDR3 nucleotide sequence: TGTGCCAGCAGCGTAGGCGTGCTAGCGGGATCCAATGAGCAGTTCTTC. The chain has TRBV9 and TRBJ2-1; 9 bases line up with TRBD2. Trimming at V came to 0 bases and at J to 6 bases, leaving 7 bases not matched to a gene. This CDR3 has 16 residues. Germline V gene sequence: CDR1 SGDLS, CDR2 YYNGEE.

This clone is a singleton in its sample. This chain links TRBV5-4 with TRBJ2-1; no firm D call. V was pared by 4 bases and J by 4 bases, with 15 bases between. CDR1 and CDR2 (germline): SGHNT, YYREEE (reference sequence). The CDR3 extends over 15 amino acids. CDR3 protein: CASSLATAVYNEQFF. Here the CDR3 DNA reads TGTGCCAGCAGCCTCGCGACCGCCGTTTACAATGAGCAGTTCTTC.

The table lists this clone with a count of one. The chain is built from TRBV5-1 and TRBJ2-3, with 8 bases fitting TRBD2. CDR1 and CDR2 (germline): SGHRS, YFSETQ. There are 16 residues in the CDR3. J was trimmed by 2 bases and V by 0 bases; bases with no gene match: 5. The CDR3 is CASSLAPAGATDTQYF. The CDR3 coding sequence is TGCGCCAGCAGCTTGGCCCCAGCGGGAGCCACAGATACGCAGTATTTT.

The chain recombines TRBV18 with TRBJ1-5, with 11 bases aligning to TRBD1. Looked up from germline, CDR1 is KGHSH and CDR2 is LQKENI. This CDR3 contains 16 residues. After removal of 0 bases from V and 6 bases from J, the junction contained 4 bases not matched to a gene. The CDR3 nucleotides read TGTGCCAGCTCACCACCGGGACAGGGGGGGGGTCAGCCCCAGCATTTT. Translating gives CASSPPGQGGGQPQHF.

The chain carries TRBV27 and TRBJ2-7; TRBD2 aligns across 13 bases. There are 20 residues in the CDR3. With V trimmed by 4 bases and J by 7 bases, 22 bases remained unmatched. The germline gives CDR1 MNHEY, CDR2 SMNVEV (reference sequence). CDR3 sequence (DNA): TGTGCCAGCAGTTCGTATTTCGGGCGGACTAGCGGGAGCCGAGTGGGGGAGCAGTACTTC. Translating it yields CASSSYFGRTSGSRVGEQYF.

This clone appeared a single time. This chain connects TRBV5-4 to TRBJ2-1; 7 nucleotides agree with TRBD1. The CDR3 loop spans 15 amino acids. J lost 3 bases, V lost 1 base, and 4 bases had no gene match. The germline CDR1 and CDR2 sequences are SGHNT and YYREEE (reference sequence). For the CDR3, the DNA is TGTGCCAGCAGCTTGCCCGGACAGGACTACAATGAGCAGTTCTTC. This sequence encodes CASSLPGQDYNEQFF.

V usage is TRBV10-3 and J usage is TRBJ1-1; 7 nucleotides agree with TRBD1. V was clipped by 6 bases and J by 4 bases; unmatched bases: 5. The CDR3 is 13 amino acids. Germline CDR1 reads ENHRY; CDR2 reads SYGVKD. The CDR3 reads CAISQSGGTEAFF. The DNA for the CDR3 is TGTGCCATCAGCCAATCAGGGGGCACTGAAGCTTTCTTT.

This clone was detected only once. The rearrangement links TRBV25-1 to TRBJ1-1, with D hard to call. Trimming shortened V by 4 bases and J by 7 bases, and 10 bases separated the two germline ends. This CDR3 comprises 12 residues. Germline values: CDR1 MGHDK, CDR2 SYGVNS. CDR3 in DNA: TGTGCCAGCAGTGGTGGACCGTTTGAAGCTTTCTTT. This codes for CASSGGPFEAFF.

This rearrangement joins TRBV6-5 to TRBJ2-7; D unclear. CDR1 MNHEY and CDR2 SVGAGI come from the germline V gene. V shed 0 bases and J shed 3 bases, with 9 bases lying between them. This CDR3 has 14 amino acids. Here the CDR3 reads CASSYSGPLYEQYF. As DNA, the CDR3 is TGTGCCAGCAGTTACTCGGGCCCTCTCTACGAGCAGTACTTC.

The rearrangement links TRBV2 to TRBJ2-2, with D tentatively TRBD2 (6 bases). This CDR3 has 14 amino acids. From germline, CDR1 is SNHLY and CDR2 FYNNEI. Trimming cost V 8 bases and J 6 bases, with 16 bases left between them. The CDR3 here is CASVLETGAGELFF. CDR3 in DNA: TGTGCCAGCGTCCTAGAGACGGGGGCCGGGGAGCTGTTTTTT.

The chain joins TRBV5-4 to TRBJ2-1; 10 nucleotides align to TRBD2. J was trimmed by 4 bases and V by 4 bases; bases with no gene match: 8. Germline lookup yields CDR1 SGHNT and CDR2 YYREEE (reference sequence). This CDR3 spans 16 amino acids. CDR3 sequence reads: CASSRRVSGRYNEQFF. CDR3 in DNA: TGTGCCAGCAGCCGTCGTGTTAGCGGGAGGTACAATGAGCAGTTCTTC.

The chain recombines TRBV19 with TRBJ1-5; D is possibly TRBD1 (5 bases). Germline loops: CDR1 LNHDA, CDR2 SQIVND (reference sequence). The V end lost 6 bases, the J end lost 4 bases, and 10 bases lay between the germline ends. This CDR3 region has 13 residues. The CDR3 DNA follows: TGTGCCAGTAGAATAACAGGAAATCAGCCCCAGCATTTT. Translation gives CASRITGNQPQHF.

The genes are TRBV29-1 and TRBJ2-1; TRBD1 matches at 8 bases. CDR1 and CDR2 from the germline V gene are SQVTM and ANQGSEA. This CDR3 contains 13 residues. Trimming at V came to 3 bases and at J to 7 bases, leaving 5 bases not matched to a gene. The CDR3 here is CSVEGQGANEQFF. DNA of the CDR3: TGCAGCGTTGAGGGCCAGGGGGCGAATGAGCAGTTCTTC.

The chain uses TRBV7-9 and TRBJ1-5, with 8 nucleotides matching TRBD1. V dropped 3 bases and J dropped 0; count of bases not matched to a gene: 4. The CDR3 sequence is 16 residues long. Germline values: CDR1 SEHNR, CDR2 FQNEAQ (reference sequence). The CDR3 bases are TGTGCCAGCAGCTTGGGACAGGAGTATAGCAATCAGCCCCAGCATTTT. This translates into CASSLGQEYSNQPQHF.

This chain uses TRBV6-1 with TRBJ2-7, with D possibly being TRBD1 (5 bases). The V gene lost 4 bases and the J gene lost 5 bases, with 12 bases spanning the gap. Germline loops: CDR1 MNHNS, CDR2 SASEGT. CDR3 length equals 13 residues. The DNA for the CDR3 is TGTGCCAGCAGTGCCAGGGATCGGCACGAGCAGTACTTC. This sequence encodes CASSARDRHEQYF.

V is TRBV29-1 and J is TRBJ2-7, with 7 nucleotides matching TRBD1. The V segment lost 2 bases and the J segment 7 bases; nucleotides outside the gene matches: 14. The CDR3 covers 15 residues. Germline V gene lookup returns CDR1 SQVTM and CDR2 ANQGSEA. The CDR3, as DNA: TGCAGCGTTGAATTGTCGACAGGGCCTACGCGGGAGCAGTACTTC. This sequence encodes CSVELSTGPTREQYF.

The chain combines TRBV11-3 with TRBJ2-1; D is undetermined. The V gene lost 1 base and the J gene lost 8 bases, with 6 bases spanning the gap. The CDR3 consists of 12 residues. Germline-derived CDR1 and CDR2 are SGHNT and YENEEA. The CDR3 loop is CASSLADDEQFF. CDR3 DNA: TGTGCCAGCAGCTTAGCAGACGATGAGCAGTTCTTC.

The chain employs TRBV6-1 and TRBJ1-2; D might be TRBD1 (5 bases). V lost 6 bases and J 8 bases, leaving 19 bases between the germline ends. This CDR3 has 14 amino acids. The germline CDR1 and CDR2 sequences are MNHNS and SASEGT. The CDR3 sequence is CASRGIVARTGYTF. CDR3 nucleotide sequence: TGTGCCAGCAGGGGCATAGTGGCCAGGACAGGCTACACCTTC.

The gene calls are TRBV29-1 and TRBJ1-4, with D uncertain. CDR1 and CDR2 from the germline V gene are SQVTM and ANQGSEA. V was trimmed by 2 bases and J by 4 bases, leaving 8 bases between them. The CDR3 length is 13 residues. The CDR3 DNA reads as TGCAGCGTTGAAATGAGCGGTAATGAAAAACTGTTTTTT. It is translated as CSVEMSGNEKLFF. Full variable domain (rest looked up from reference TRBV29-1 and TRBJ1-4): SAVISQKPSRDICQRGTSLTIQCQVDSQVTMMFWYRQQPGQSLTLIATANQGSEATYESGFVIDKFPISRPNLTFSTLTVSNMSPEDSSIYLCSVEMSGNEKLFFGSGTQLSVL.

The CDR3 loop reads CASRQGMKEKLFF. Here the CDR3 DNA reads TGTGCCAGCAGACAGGGAATGAAGGAAAAACTGTTTTTT. The chain has TRBV7-3 and TRBJ1-4; TRBD1 is a possible D gene (6 bases). There are 13 residues in the CDR3. V lost 6 bases and J 8 bases, leaving 13 bases between the germline ends. The germline V gene encodes CDR1 SGHTA and CDR2 FQGTGA.

The CDR3 nucleotides are TGTGCCAGCAGTTACGGACGGGGAAGCTCCTACAATGAGCAGTTCTTC. This translates into CASSYGRGSSYNEQFF. The J gene is TRBJ2-1, the V gene TRBV6-5; TRBD2 might be the D (5 bases). The V gene's germline CDR1 is MNHEY and CDR2 SVGAGI. The CDR3 extends over 16 amino acids. Trimming took off 2 bases at V and 0 bases at J, with 11 bases between the two ends.

CDR3 residues: CSVGINEQFF. As DNA, the CDR3 is TGCAGCGTGGGAATCAATGAGCAGTTCTTC. The rearrangement uses TRBV29-1 and TRBJ2-1, with no clear D. Germline loops: CDR1 SQVTM, CDR2 ANQGSEA. The CDR3 is 10 residues long. The V and J ends lost 6 bases and 6 bases respectively, with 6 bases between them.